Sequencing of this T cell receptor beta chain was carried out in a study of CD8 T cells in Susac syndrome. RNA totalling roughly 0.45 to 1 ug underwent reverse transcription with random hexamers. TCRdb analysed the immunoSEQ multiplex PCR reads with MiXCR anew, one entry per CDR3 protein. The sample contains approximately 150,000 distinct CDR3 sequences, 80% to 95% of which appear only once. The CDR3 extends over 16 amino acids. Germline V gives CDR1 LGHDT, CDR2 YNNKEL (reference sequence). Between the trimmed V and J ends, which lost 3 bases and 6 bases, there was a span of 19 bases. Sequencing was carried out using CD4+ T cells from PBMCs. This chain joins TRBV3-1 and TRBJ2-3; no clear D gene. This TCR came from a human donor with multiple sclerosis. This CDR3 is CASSHFGRQPVDTQYF. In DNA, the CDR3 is TGTGCCAGCAGCCACTTTGGACGCCAGCCGGTGGATACGCAGTATTTT.